These T cell receptor beta chains were read from a single sample in a study of cytomegalovirus exposure and HLA in healthy donors. Here immunoSEQ multiplex PCR was the method, and the copy in TCRdb shows in-frame clones only, minus some. The sample has 200,000 to 250,000 clones, around 64% seen once; the top ten hold about 2.8%. The sample consisted of PBMCs. The receptor source for this set is a man aged 35 to 55 in good health and CMV-seropositive. Each CDR3 is given with its conserved first and last residue. D genes are given only for firm matches. Not every row has a clone size; where given, it reads once, few, many or a size class.

TRBV11-2,NA,TRBJ1-4,NA,TGTGCCAGCAGTTCACAGGAAAATGAAAAACTGTTTTTT,CASSSQENEKLFF
TRBV7-9,few,TRBJ1-4,NA,TGTGCCAGCAGCCTTACAGGACCCACAAATGAAAAACTGTTTTTT,CASSLTGPTNEKLFF
TRBV28,NA,TRBJ2-5,NA,TGTGCCAGCAGTTTGACAGCAAGGGAGACCCAGTACTTC,CASSLTARETQYF
TRBV11-2,NA,TRBJ1-5,TRBD1,TGTGCCAGCAGCCGAGGACAGGGGGAACAGCCCCAGCATTTT,CASSRGQGEQPQHF
TRBV28,few,TRBJ2-3,TRBD2,TGTGCCAGCAGCCCCCTCGGGGCGGGGGGCCGCACAGATACGCAGTATTTT,CASSPLGAGGRTDTQYF
TRBV6-6,NA,TRBJ1-3,NA,TGTGCCAGCAGTTACAGCGAAACCTCTGGAAACACCATATATTTT,CASSYSETSGNTIYF
TRBV7-8,NA,TRBJ1-4,NA,TGTGCCAGCAGCTTGGGGCACTCTAATGAAAAACTGTTTTTT,CASSLGHSNEKLFF
TRBV19,once,TRBJ1-2,TRBD1,TGTGCCAGTAGTGGAGTACAGGGGAACTATGGCTACACCTTC,CASSGVQGNYGYTF
TRBV7-2,few,TRBJ1-2,TRBD1,TGTGCCAGCAGCTGGACAGGGGGTGTCTATGGCTACACCTTC,CASSWTGGVYGYTF
TRBV6-5,NA,TRBJ1-4,TRBD1,TGTGCCAGCAGTTACCCGGGACAGGGTGATGAAAAACTGTTTTTT,CASSYPGQGDEKLFF
TRBV29-1,few,TRBJ1-5,NA,TGCAGCGTTGCTCAGGGGTCTGCTTTGGATCAGCCCCAGCATTTT,CSVAQGSALDQPQHF
TRBV6-1,NA,TRBJ1-5,TRBD1,TGTGCCAGCAGGTGGACAGGCGAGCATCAGCCCCAGCATTTT,CASRWTGEHQPQHF
TRBV6-1,NA,TRBJ1-2,TRBD1,TGTGCCAGCAGTACAGGGGTGTATGGCTACACCTTC,CASSTGVYGYTF
TRBV6-1,NA,TRBJ1-6,TRBD1,TGTGCCAGCGGGACAGGGGCCCCTTTGGCACCCCTCCACTTT,CASGTGAPLAPLHF
TRBV7-2,NA,TRBJ1-5,NA,TGTGCCAGCAGCTCAACCAGACAGGCTATGCAGCCCCAGCATTTT,CASSSTRQAMQPQHF
TRBV6-1,NA,TRBJ1-5,NA,TGTGCCAGCAGCAAAGGGGGTCGGGATCAGCCCCAGCATTTT,CASSKGGRDQPQHF
TRBV6-1,NA,TRBJ1-5,NA,TGTGCCAGCAGTCCTCAGGGGAACAATCAGCCCCAGCATTTT,CASSPQGNNQPQHF
TRBV2,NA,TRBJ1-5,NA,TGTGCCAGCAGTGTTGGGCCTCAGCCCCAGCATTTT,CASSVGPQPQHF
TRBV2,NA,TRBJ2-5,NA,TGTGCCAGCACCCGGGATCAAGAGACCCAGTACTTC,CASTRDQETQYF
TRBV6-5,NA,TRBJ1-5,TRBD1,TGTGCCAGCACCCCCTCGGGACAGGGGTATCAGCCCCAGCATTTT,CASTPSGQGYQPQHF
TRBV5-4,NA,TRBJ2-7,TRBD2,TGTGCCAGCAGCATCGGGGGGGACTACGAGCAGTACTTC,CASSIGGDYEQYF
TRBV5-5,once,TRBJ1-1,NA,TGTGCCAGCAGTTTATTAGGGGGCACTGAAGCTTTCTTT,CASSLLGGTEAFF
TRBV9,NA,TRBJ2-3,TRBD2,TGTGCCAGCAGCGCGGGACTAGCAGTAGATACGCAGTATTTT,CASSAGLAVDTQYF
TRBV11-2,NA,TRBJ2-3,TRBD1,TGTGCCAGCAGGGGAGCAGGGGGCTGGGGCACAGATACGCAGTATTTT,CASRGAGGWGTDTQYF
TRBV11-2,few,TRBJ2-3,NA,TGTGCCAGCAGCCTATTTGGAGATACGCAGTATTTT,CASSLFGDTQYF
TRBV4-3,NA,TRBJ1-6,NA,TGCGCCAGCAGCCAAGACAGGGGTTCACCCCTCCACTTT,CASSQDRGSPLHF
TRBV5-5,NA,TRBJ2-7,TRBD1,TGTGCCAGCAGCAGAACAGGGGGTTCGTCCTACGAGCAGTACTTC,CASSRTGGSSYEQYF
TRBV7-2,NA,TRBJ2-3,NA,TGTGCCAGCAGCTTGGCGGGGCCAGGTACGCAGTATTTT,CASSLAGPGTQYF
TRBV6-5,NA,TRBJ1-5,NA,TGTGCCAGCTGTAGGGGGGGCGGTCAGCCCCAGCATTTT,CASCRGGGQPQHF
TRBV2,NA,TRBJ2-7,TRBD1,TGTGCCAGCACAATAACGACAGGGGGCTACGAGCAGTACTTC,CASTITTGGYEQYF
TRBV30,NA,TRBJ2-5,NA,TGTGCCTGGAGCGAAGGACACGAGACCCAGTACTTC,CAWSEGHETQYF
TRBV5-6,NA,TRBJ1-3,NA,TGTGCCAGCAGTCTAGGTCGCTCTGGAAACACCATATATTTT,CASSLGRSGNTIYF
TRBV4-3,once,TRBJ1-3,NA,TGCGCCAGCAGCCAAAGCTTACCCGGCTCTGGAAACACCATATATTTT,CASSQSLPGSGNTIYF
TRBV28,NA,TRBJ1-1,NA,TGTGCCAGCAGTTTCCGGGGGGATCTTAGAATTGAAGCTTTCTTT,CASSFRGDLRIEAFF
TRBV19,once,TRBJ1-1,NA,TGTGCCAGTAGTATTCACAGGGAGAGGACTGAAGCTTTCTTT,CASSIHRERTEAFF
TRBV6-1,few,TRBJ1-6,TRBD1,TGTGCCAGCAGTGTCCCACCGGGACAGGGAAATTCACCCCTCCACTTT,CASSVPPGQGNSPLHF
TRBV20-1,once,TRBJ2-7,NA,TGCAGTGCTGCGGTGCGGCACGAGCAGTACTTC,CSAAVRHEQYF
TRBV11-1,few,TRBJ2-7,TRBD1,TGTGCCAGCAGCTTGGGACAGGGACCCTACGAGCAGTACTTC,CASSLGQGPYEQYF
TRBV4-1,few,TRBJ2-3,TRBD2,TGCGCCAGCAGCCAAGAAGATAGCGGGGGCACAGATACGCAGTATTTT,CASSQEDSGGTDTQYF
TRBV28,NA,TRBJ2-5,TRBD1,TGTGCCAGCAGTTTGCCAGGGGGCTTCGAGACCCAGTACTTC,CASSLPGGFETQYF
TRBV29-1,NA,TRBJ2-2,NA,TGCAGCTTCCGGGACACCGGGGAGCTGTTTTTT,CSFRDTGELFF
TRBV20-1,NA,TRBJ2-5,NA,TGCAGTGCGGCGGGGCAAGAGACCCAGTACTTC,CSAAGQETQYF
TRBV5-6,few,TRBJ2-1,TRBD2,TGTGCCAGCAGCCCGGTAGCGGGATCCTACAATGAGCAGTTCTTC,CASSPVAGSYNEQFF
TRBV7-8,NA,TRBJ2-7,TRBD2,TGTGCCAGCAGCCCTCGGGGGGACTCCTACGAGCAGTACTTC,CASSPRGDSYEQYF
TRBV4-1,NA,TRBJ2-3,NA,TGCGCCAGCAGCCACCCTGGGAGGACAGATACGCAGTATTTT,CASSHPGRTDTQYF
TRBV11-3,once,TRBJ2-1,NA,TGTGCCAGCAGTTCTGGGGGGTCCTACAATGAGCAGTTCTTC,CASSSGGSYNEQFF
TRBV6-1,NA,TRBJ2-2,TRBD1,TGTGCCAGCAGGGGACCGGGACAGGGGGAGCTGTTTTTT,CASRGPGQGELFF